A single sample gave rise to the 16 T cell receptor beta chains below, sequenced in a study of blood T cells in healthy people across ages. With a J-beta primer mix and a sample-barcoded 5' primer, a second PCR ran about 7 to 12 cycles. TCRdb redid the calling of the 5' RACE reads with MiXCR, one entry per CDR3 protein. The sample includes about 1.8 million distinct CDR3 sequences, less than 50% of them seen just once. Source material: blood. Receptors originate from a woman aged 40 to 50 in good health.

The rearrangement joins TRBV28 to TRBJ2-3, with a tentative D call TRBD2 (5 bases). The V gene's germline CDR1 is MDHEN and CDR2 SYDVKM. V was clipped by 6 bases and J by 3 bases, with 10 bases between them. The CDR3 is 13 amino acids. The CDR3 spells CASRVPGTDTQYF. In nucleotides, the CDR3 is TGTGCCAGCAGAGTCCCGGGAACAGATACGCAGTATTTT.

There are a few counts of this clonotype. This chain uses TRBV25-1 with TRBJ2-1; 10 bases align to TRBD2. The CDR3 runs to 17 residues. Trimming took 3 bases from V and 0 from J; bases not matched to a gene: 5. Looked up from germline, CDR1 is MGHDK and CDR2 is SYGVNS. The CDR3 DNA sequence: TGTGCCAGCAGTGACGGACTAGCGGCAAGCTCCTACAATGAGCAGTTCTTC. It is translated as CASSDGLAASSYNEQFF.

This sequence joins TRBV5-1 and TRBJ1-4; 7 bases fit TRBD1. The CDR3 consists of 12 residues. After removal of 4 bases from V and 7 bases from J, the junction contained 1 base not matched to a gene. Looked up from germline, CDR1 is SGHRS and CDR2 is YFSETQ. The CDR3 spells CASSRTGEKLFF. The CDR3 region has the DNA TGCGCCAGCAGCCGGACAGGTGAAAAACTGTTTTTT.

This clonotype was seen only a few times. The chain links TRBV6-5 to TRBJ2-1; D gene ambiguous. Germline values: CDR1 MNHEY, CDR2 SVGAGI. V was clipped by 2 bases and J by 3 bases, with 11 bases between them. The CDR3 has 15 residues. CDR3 protein: CASSYSQVGYNEQFF. CDR3 DNA sequence: TGTGCCAGCAGTTACAGTCAGGTTGGCTACAATGAGCAGTTCTTC.

This sequence joins TRBV9 and TRBJ2-1; no firm D call. There are 14 residues in the CDR3. The germline V gene encodes CDR1 SGDLS and CDR2 YYNGEE. Trimming shortened V by 3 bases and J by 6 bases, and 13 bases separated the two germline ends. CDR3 nucleotides: TGTGCCAGCAGCGCCGCATCCAGCTTCAATGAGCAGTTCTTC. This gives the protein CASSAASSFNEQFF.

The table lists this clonotype with a few counts. The chain uses TRBV25-1 and TRBJ2-1; D remains ambiguous. CDR3 length equals 12 residues. The V gene's germline CDR1 is MGHDK and CDR2 SYGVNS. Between the trimmed V and J ends, which lost 4 bases and 8 bases, there was a span of 9 bases. CDR3 in DNA: TGTGCCAGCAGTGTACTGACGTATGAGCAGTTCTTC. Encoded protein: CASSVLTYEQFF.

This clonotype has a handful of counts. This chain links TRBV20-1 with TRBJ2-3, with a possible D match to TRBD2 (6 bases). CDR1 and CDR2 (germline): DFQATT, SNEGSKA (reference sequence). Between the trimmed V and J ends, which lost 5 bases and 6 bases, there was a span of 18 bases. CDR3 size: 14 residues. CDR3 nucleotides: TGCAGTGCTCAACTAACCGGGACTCGCGATACGCAGTATTTT. This gives the protein CSAQLTGTRDTQYF.

There are a few counts of this clonotype. V gene TRBV11-1 combines with J gene TRBJ1-5; D is unclear. V lost 5 bases to trimming and J lost 0 bases, with 5 bases between them. The CDR3 is 13 residues long. Germline loops: CDR1 SGHAT, CDR2 FQDESV (reference sequence). The CDR3 spells CASSHGSNQPQHF. The CDR3 DNA reads as TGTGCCAGCAGCCACGGTAGCAATCAGCCCCAGCATTTT.

The table lists this clonotype with a few counts. This chain uses TRBV20-1 with TRBJ2-4, with unresolved D. V dropped 6 bases and J dropped 8 bases, with 20 bases sitting between them. Germline CDR1 is DFQATT and CDR2 is SNEGSKA (reference sequence). This CDR3 is 14 amino acids long. As DNA, the CDR3 is TGCAGTGCCGATCAGTGGGATGCTGGAGACATTCAGTACTTC. It specifies CSADQWDAGDIQYF.

This chain links TRBV6-6 with TRBJ2-1; 8 nucleotides line up with TRBD2. Germline CDR1 is MNHNY and CDR2 is SVGAGI (reference sequence). V was pared by 8 bases and J by 9 bases, with 9 bases of the junction left unmatched. The CDR3 is made up of 13 amino acids. Here the CDR3 reads CASCPAAGGEQFF. Written as DNA, the CDR3 is TGTGCCAGCTGCCCGGCGGCGGGGGGTGAGCAGTTCTTC.

This clonotype was observed a handful of times. The chain has TRBV14 and TRBJ2-3; 7 bases are a match to TRBD1. V was pared by 1 base and J by 6 bases, with 7 bases of the junction left unmatched. Germline CDR1 and CDR2: SGHDN and FVKESK. The CDR3 extends over 15 amino acids. The chain's CDR3 is CASSQGSGGMDTQYF. The CDR3 coding sequence is TGTGCCAGCAGCCAAGGTTCAGGGGGTATGGATACGCAGTATTTT.

The gene calls are TRBV12-3 or TRBV12-4 and TRBJ1-2, with TRBD1 matching over 7 bases. J gave up 4 bases and V 7 bases, and 12 bases lay outside the gene matches. The CDR3 sequence is 15 residues long. The CDR3 sequence: CASTVLQGTGYGYTF. The CDR3 region has the DNA TGTGCCAGCACCGTTTTACAGGGGACGGGCTATGGCTACACCTTC.

The genes are TRBV7-3 and TRBJ2-5, with D possibly being TRBD1 (6 bases). The CDR3 extends over 15 amino acids. V lost 5 bases to trimming and J lost 1 base, with 14 bases between them. CDR1 and CDR2 (germline): SGHTA, FQGTGA. CDR3 bases: TGTGCCAGCAGCCCGACCAGGGGTTCCCAAGAGACCCAGTACTTC. This gives the protein CASSPTRGSQETQYF.

The chain has TRBV7-2 and TRBJ2-1; maybe TRBD1 (5 bases). Trimming left V 3 bases short and J 6 bases short, with 12 bases between. Per germline, CDR1 SGHTA and CDR2 FQGNSA. The CDR3 runs 14 residues. In DNA form, the CDR3 reads TGTGCCAGCAGCTTTATCGGACATGTCAATGAGCAGTTCTTC. It is translated as CASSFIGHVNEQFF.

The chain links TRBV27 to TRBJ2-7; TRBD1 matches 8 bases. There are 16 residues in the CDR3. With V trimmed by 5 bases and J by 0 bases, 9 bases remained unmatched. Germline CDR1 and CDR2: MNHEY and SMNVEV (reference sequence). This chain's CDR3 is CASSPQGDRSSYEQYF. In DNA form, the CDR3 reads TGTGCCAGCAGTCCTCAGGGGGACAGGTCCTCCTACGAGCAGTACTTC.

The CDR3 reads CASSPPTHNEQFF. In DNA, the CDR3 is TGTGCCAGCAGCCCCCCAACCCATAATGAGCAGTTCTTC. V gene TRBV3-1 combines with J gene TRBJ2-1; D unclear. V was cut by 4 bases and J by 7 bases, with 11 bases left in between. This CDR3 contains 13 residues. Germline V gene data show CDR1 as LGHDT and CDR2 as YNNKEL (reference sequence).